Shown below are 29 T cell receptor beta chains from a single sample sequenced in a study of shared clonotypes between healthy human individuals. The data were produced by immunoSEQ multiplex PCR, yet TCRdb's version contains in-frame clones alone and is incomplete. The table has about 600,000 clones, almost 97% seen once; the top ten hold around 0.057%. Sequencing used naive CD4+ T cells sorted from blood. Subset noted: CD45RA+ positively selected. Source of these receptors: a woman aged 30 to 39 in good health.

For the CDR3, the DNA is TGTGCCTGGAAGGCTAGCGCGAGAAACGGGGTCGATGAGCAGTTCTTC. Protein product: CAWKASARNGVDEQFF. The chain joins TRBV30 to TRBJ2-1; a possible D gene is TRBD2 (6 bases). The germline CDR1 and CDR2 sequences are GTSNPN and SVGIG (reference sequence). This CDR3 comprises 16 residues. V lost 4 bases and J lost 8, with 24 bases in between.

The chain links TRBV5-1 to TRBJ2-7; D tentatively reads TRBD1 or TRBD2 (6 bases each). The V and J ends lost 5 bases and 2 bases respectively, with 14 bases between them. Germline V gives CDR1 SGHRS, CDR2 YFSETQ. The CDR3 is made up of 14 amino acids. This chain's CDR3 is CASRKPGAPYEQYF. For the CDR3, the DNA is TGCGCCAGCAGGAAACCGGGGGCACCCTACGAGCAGTACTTC.

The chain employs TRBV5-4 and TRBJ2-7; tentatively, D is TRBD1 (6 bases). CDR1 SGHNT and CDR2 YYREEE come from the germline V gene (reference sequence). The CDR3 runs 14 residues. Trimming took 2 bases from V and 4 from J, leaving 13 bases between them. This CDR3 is CASSFPGQPYEQYF. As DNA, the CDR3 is TGTGCCAGCAGCTTTCCGGGACAACCTTACGAGCAGTACTTC. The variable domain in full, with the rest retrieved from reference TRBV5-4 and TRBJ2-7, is ETGVTQSPTHLIKTRGQQVTLRCSSQSGHNTVSWYQQALGQGPQFIFQYYREEENGRGNFPPRFSGLQFPNYSSELNVNALELDDSALYLCASSFPGQPYEQYFGPGTRLTVT.

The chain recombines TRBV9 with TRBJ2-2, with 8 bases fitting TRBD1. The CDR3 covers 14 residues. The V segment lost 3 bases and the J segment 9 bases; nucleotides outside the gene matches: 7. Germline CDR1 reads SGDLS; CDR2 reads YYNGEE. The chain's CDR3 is CASSGGQVSRELFF. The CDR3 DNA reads TGTGCCAGCAGCGGGGGACAGGTTTCCCGGGAGCTGTTTTTT.

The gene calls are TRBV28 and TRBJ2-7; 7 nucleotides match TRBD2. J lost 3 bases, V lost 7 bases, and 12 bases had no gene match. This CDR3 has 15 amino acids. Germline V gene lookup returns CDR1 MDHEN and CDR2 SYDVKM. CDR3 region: CASNTDGAGIYEQYF. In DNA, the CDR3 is TGTGCCAGCAATACTGATGGAGCGGGGATCTACGAGCAGTACTTC.

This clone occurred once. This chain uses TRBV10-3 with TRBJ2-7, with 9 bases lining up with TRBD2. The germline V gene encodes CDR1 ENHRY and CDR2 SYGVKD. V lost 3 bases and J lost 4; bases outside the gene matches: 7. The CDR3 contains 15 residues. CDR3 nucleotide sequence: TGTGCCATCAGTGATAGGGCTAGCGGGAATTACGAGCAGTACTTC. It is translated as CAISDRASGNYEQYF.

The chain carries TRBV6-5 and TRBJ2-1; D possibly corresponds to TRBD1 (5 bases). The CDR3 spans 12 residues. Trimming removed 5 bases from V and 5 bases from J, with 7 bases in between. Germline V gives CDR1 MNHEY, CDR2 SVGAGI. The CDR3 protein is CASSPQDNEQFF. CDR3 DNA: TGTGCCAGCAGTCCACAGGACAATGAGCAGTTCTTC.

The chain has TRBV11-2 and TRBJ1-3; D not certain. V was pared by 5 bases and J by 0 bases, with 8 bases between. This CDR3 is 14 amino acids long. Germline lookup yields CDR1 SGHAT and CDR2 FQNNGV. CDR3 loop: CASSGTPSGNTIYF. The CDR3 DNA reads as TGTGCCAGCAGCGGAACGCCCTCTGGAAACACCATATATTTT.

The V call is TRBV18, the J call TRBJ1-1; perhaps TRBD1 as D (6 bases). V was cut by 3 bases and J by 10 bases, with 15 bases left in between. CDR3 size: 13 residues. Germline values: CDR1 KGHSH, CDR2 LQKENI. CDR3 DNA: TGTGCCAGCTCACCCGGGAACAGGGCCGTAGCTTTCTTT. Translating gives CASSPGNRAVAFF. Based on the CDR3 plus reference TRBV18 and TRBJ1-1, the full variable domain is NAGVMQNPRHLVRRRGQEARLRCSPMKGHSHVYWYRQLPEEGLKFMVYLQKENIIDESGMPKERFSAEFPKEGPSILRIQQVVRGDSAAYFCASSPGNRAVAFFGQGTRLTVV.

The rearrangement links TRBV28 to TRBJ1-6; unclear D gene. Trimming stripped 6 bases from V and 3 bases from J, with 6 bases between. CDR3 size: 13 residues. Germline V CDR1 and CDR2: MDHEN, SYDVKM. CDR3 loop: CASRGSYNSPLHF. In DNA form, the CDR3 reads TGTGCCAGCAGGGGAAGCTATAATTCACCCCTCCACTTT.

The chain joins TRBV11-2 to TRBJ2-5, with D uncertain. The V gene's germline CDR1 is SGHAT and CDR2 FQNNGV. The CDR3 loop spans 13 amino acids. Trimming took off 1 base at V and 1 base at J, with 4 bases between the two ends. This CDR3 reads CASSLGLQETQYF. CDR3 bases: TGTGCCAGCAGCTTAGGCCTCCAAGAGACCCAGTACTTC. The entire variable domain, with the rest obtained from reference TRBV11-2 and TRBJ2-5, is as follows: EAGVAQSPRYKIIEKRQSVAFWCNPISGHATLYWYQQILGQGPKLLIQFQNNGVVDDSQLPKDRFSAERLKGVDSTLKIQPAKLEDSAVYLCASSLGLQETQYFGPGTRLLVL.

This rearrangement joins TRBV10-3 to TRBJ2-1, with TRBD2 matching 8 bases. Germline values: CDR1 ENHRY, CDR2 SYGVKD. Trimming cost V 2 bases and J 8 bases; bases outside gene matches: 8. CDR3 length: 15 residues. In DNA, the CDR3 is TGTGCCATCAGTGAGAGGATAGCGGGGCCAGATGAGCAGTTCTTC. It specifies CAISERIAGPDEQFF.

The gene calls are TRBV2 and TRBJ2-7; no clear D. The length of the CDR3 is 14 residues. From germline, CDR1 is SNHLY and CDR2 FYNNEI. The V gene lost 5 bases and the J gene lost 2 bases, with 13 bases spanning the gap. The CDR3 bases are TGTGCCAGCAGTAACTCGCCCCTCACCTACGAGCAGTACTTC. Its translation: CASSNSPLTYEQYF.

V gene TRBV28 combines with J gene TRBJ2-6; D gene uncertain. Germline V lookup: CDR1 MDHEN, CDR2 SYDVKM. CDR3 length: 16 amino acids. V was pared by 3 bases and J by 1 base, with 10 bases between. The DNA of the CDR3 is TGTGCCAGCAGTTTTTCCATAACTTCTGGGGCCAACGTCCTGACTTTC. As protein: CASSFSITSGANVLTF. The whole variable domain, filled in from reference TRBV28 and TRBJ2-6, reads DVKVTQSSRYLVKRTGEKVFLECVQDMDHENMFWYRQDPGLGLRLIYFSYDVKMKEKGDIPEGYSVSREKKERFSLILESASTNQTSMYLCASSFSITSGANVLTFGAGSRLTVL.

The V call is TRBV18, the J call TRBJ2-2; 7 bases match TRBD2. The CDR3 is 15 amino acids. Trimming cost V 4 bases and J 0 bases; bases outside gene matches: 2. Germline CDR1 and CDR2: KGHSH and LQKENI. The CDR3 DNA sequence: TGTGCCAGCTCACTTAGCGGGCCGAACACCGGGGAGCTGTTTTTT. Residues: CASSLSGPNTGELFF.

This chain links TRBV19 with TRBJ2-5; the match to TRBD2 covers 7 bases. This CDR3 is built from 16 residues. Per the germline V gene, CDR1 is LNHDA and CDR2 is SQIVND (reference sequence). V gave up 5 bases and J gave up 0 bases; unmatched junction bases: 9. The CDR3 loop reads CASSPLSGFDQETQYF. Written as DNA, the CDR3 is TGTGCCAGTAGTCCTCTTAGCGGGTTCGACCAAGAGACCCAGTACTTC.

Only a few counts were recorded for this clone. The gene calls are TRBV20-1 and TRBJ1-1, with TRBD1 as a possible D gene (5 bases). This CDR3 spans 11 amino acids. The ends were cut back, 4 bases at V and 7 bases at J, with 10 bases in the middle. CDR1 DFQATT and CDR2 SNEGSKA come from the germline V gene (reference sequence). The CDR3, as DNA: TGCAGTGCTACAGGGTTTGGTGAAGCTTTCTTT. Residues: CSATGFGEAFF.

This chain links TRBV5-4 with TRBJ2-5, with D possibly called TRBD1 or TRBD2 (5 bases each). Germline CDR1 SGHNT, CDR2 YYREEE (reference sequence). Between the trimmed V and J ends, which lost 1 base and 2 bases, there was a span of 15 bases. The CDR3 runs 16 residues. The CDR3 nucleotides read TGTGCCAGCAGCTTGATGGGACCGAGGGCTCAAGAGACCCAGTACTTC. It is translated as CASSLMGPRAQETQYF.

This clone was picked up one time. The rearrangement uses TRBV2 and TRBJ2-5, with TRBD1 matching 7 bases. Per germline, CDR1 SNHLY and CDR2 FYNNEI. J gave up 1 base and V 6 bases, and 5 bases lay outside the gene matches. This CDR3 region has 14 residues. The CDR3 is CASRKGTAQETQYF. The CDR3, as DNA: TGTGCCAGCAGGAAGGGGACAGCCCAAGAGACCCAGTACTTC. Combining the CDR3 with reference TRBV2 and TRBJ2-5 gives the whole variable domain EPEVTQTPSHQVTQMGQEVILRCVPISNHLYFYWYRQILGQKVEFLVSFYNNEISEKSEIFDDQFSVERPDGSNFTLKIRSTKLEDSAMYFCASRKGTAQETQYFGPGTRLLVL.

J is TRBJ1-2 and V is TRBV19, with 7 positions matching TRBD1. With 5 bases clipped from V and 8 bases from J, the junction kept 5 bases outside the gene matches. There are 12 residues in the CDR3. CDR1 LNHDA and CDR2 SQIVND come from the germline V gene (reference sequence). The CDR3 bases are TGTGCCAGTAGTTCGCGACAGGGAGGCTACACCTTC. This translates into CASSSRQGGYTF.

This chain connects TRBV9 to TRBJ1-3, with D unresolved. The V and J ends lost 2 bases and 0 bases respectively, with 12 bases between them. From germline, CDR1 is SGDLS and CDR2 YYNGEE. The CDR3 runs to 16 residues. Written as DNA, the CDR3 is TGTGCCAGCAGCGTCCGGAGCGGGAGCTCTGGAAACACCATATATTTT. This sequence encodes CASSVRSGSSGNTIYF.

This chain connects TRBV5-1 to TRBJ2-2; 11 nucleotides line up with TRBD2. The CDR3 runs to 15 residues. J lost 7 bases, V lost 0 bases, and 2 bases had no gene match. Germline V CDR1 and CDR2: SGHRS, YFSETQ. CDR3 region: CASSLASGRSGELFF. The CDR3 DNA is TGCGCCAGCAGCTTGGCTAGCGGGAGGAGCGGGGAGCTGTTTTTT.

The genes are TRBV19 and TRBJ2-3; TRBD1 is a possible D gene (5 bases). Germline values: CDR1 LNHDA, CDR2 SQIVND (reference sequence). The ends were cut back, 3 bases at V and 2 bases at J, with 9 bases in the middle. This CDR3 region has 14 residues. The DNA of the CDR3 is TGTGCCAGTAGTATGGGCAGGGCCACAGATACGCAGTATTTT. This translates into CASSMGRATDTQYF.

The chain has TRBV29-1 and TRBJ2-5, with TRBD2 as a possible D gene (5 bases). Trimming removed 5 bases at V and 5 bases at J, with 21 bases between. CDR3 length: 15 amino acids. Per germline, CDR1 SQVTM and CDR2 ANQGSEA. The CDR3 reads CSVLRSPSGGETQYF. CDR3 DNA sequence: TGCAGCGTTCTTCGGTCCCCCTCCGGAGGTGAGACCCAGTACTTC.

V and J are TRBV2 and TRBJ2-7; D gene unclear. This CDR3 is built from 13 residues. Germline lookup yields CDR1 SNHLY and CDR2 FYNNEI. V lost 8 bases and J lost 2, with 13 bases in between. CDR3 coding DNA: TGTGCCAGCCGCATTGGCGGCGCCTACGAGCAGTACTTC. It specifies CASRIGGAYEQYF.

The CDR3 bases are TGTGCCAGCAGTTTTTTCCCGGGTCAGGTGAACACTGAAGCTTTCTTT. Its protein is CASSFFPGQVNTEAFF. The V call is TRBV28, the J call TRBJ1-1; the D is unclear. The germline gives CDR1 MDHEN, CDR2 SYDVKM. The V and J ends lost 3 bases and 0 bases respectively, with 14 bases between them. The CDR3 contains 16 residues.

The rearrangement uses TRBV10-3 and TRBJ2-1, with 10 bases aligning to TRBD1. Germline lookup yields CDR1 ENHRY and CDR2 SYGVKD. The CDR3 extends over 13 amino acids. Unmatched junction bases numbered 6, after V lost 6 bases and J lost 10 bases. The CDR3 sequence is CAISRQGAGEQFF. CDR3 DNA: TGTGCCATCAGCAGACAGGGGGCAGGAGAGCAGTTCTTC.

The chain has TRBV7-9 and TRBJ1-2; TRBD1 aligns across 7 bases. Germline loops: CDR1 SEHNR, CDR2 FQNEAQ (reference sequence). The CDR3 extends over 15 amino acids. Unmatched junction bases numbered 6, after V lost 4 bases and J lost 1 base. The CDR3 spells CASSSKGQINYGYTF. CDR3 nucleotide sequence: TGTGCCAGCAGCTCAAAGGGACAGATTAACTATGGCTACACCTTC.

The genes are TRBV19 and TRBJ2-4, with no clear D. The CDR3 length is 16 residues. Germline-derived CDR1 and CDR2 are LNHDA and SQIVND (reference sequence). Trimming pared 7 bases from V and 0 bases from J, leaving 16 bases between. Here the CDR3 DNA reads TGTGCCAGTACAGGCAGTGGACCTCTAGCCAAAAACATTCAGTACTTC. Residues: CASTGSGPLAKNIQYF.